Listed here are 17 T cell receptor beta chains from one sample, sequenced in a study of shared clonotypes between healthy human individuals. Generated by immunoSEQ multiplex PCR, the TCRdb table keeps only in-frame clones and is missing some. In the table there are 2 million to 2.5 million clones, around 92% of which are singletons. The specimen was naive CD4+ T cells from PBMCs. This sample's subset: CD45RA+ positively selected. These receptors all come from a man aged 18-30 years in good health. Some clones in this sample may be carry-over from other donors' samples.

The chain uses TRBV5-5 and TRBJ2-7; 7 bases are shared with TRBD1. Per germline, CDR1 SGHKS and CDR2 YYEKEE (reference sequence). V was pared by 7 bases and J by 0 bases, with 4 bases of the junction left unmatched. The CDR3 loop spans 13 amino acids. The CDR3 protein is CASGRDSSYEQYF. The CDR3 DNA is TGTGCCAGCGGCCGGGACAGCTCCTACGAGCAGTACTTC.

The V and J genes are TRBV7-2 and TRBJ2-7; 13 bases line up with TRBD2. Germline V gene sequence: CDR1 SGHTA, CDR2 FQGNSA. J was trimmed by 7 bases and V by 4 bases; bases with no gene match: 7. The CDR3 loop spans 15 amino acids. In nucleotides, the CDR3 is TGTGCCAGCAGCTCAGGACTAGCGGGAGAAAGAGAGCAGTACTTC. This sequence encodes CASSSGLAGEREQYF.

This sequence joins TRBV9 and TRBJ2-5, with a possible D match to TRBD2 (6 bases). This CDR3 comprises 15 residues. CDR1 and CDR2 from the germline V gene are SGDLS and YYNGEE. Trimming removed 4 bases at V and 5 bases at J, with 18 bases between. CDR3 in DNA: TGTGCCAGCAGCCCTGTGGGAGGTTTGTACGAGACCCAGTACTTC. Its translation: CASSPVGGLYETQYF.

V gene TRBV11-3 combines with J gene TRBJ2-7; D not certain. Germline V gene sequence: CDR1 SGHNT, CDR2 YENEEA. Trimming stripped 1 base from V and 0 bases from J, with 10 bases between. The CDR3 sequence is 15 residues long. CDR3 coding DNA: TGTGCCAGCAGCTTAGCAGCGTCAAGCTCCTACGAGCAGTACTTC. Residues: CASSLAASSSYEQYF. The variable domain in full, completed from reference TRBV11-3 and TRBJ2-7, reads EAGVVQSPRYKIIEKKQPVAFWCNPISGHNTLYWYLQNLGQGPELLIRYENEEAVDDSQLPKDRFSAERLKGVDSTLKIQPAELGDSAVYLCASSLAASSSYEQYFGPGTRLTVT.

This chain links TRBV7-2 with TRBJ1-1; D is possibly TRBD1 (5 bases). V was cut by 5 bases and J by 5 bases, with 24 bases left in between. The CDR3 covers 17 residues. CDR1 SGHTA and CDR2 FQGNSA come from the germline V gene. CDR3 loop: CASSRPRGLSQGTEAFF. As DNA, the CDR3 is TGTGCCAGCAGCCGACCCCGGGGCCTCTCCCAGGGAACTGAAGCTTTCTTT.

This clone was seen once. V and J are TRBV6-5 and TRBJ2-3, with 7 bases lining up with TRBD2. Germline values: CDR1 MNHEY, CDR2 SVGAGI. The CDR3 is made up of 15 amino acids. J was trimmed by 1 base and V by 3 bases; bases with no gene match: 4. This chain's CDR3 is CASSYRGGGTDTQYF. The CDR3 DNA reads TGTGCCAGCAGTTATCGGGGAGGGGGCACAGATACGCAGTATTTT.

The genes are TRBV2 and TRBJ1-4, with TRBD1 as a possible D gene (6 bases). The CDR3 runs 15 residues. Germline-derived CDR1 and CDR2 are SNHLY and FYNNEI. V gave up 4 bases and J gave up 8 bases, with 17 bases separating them. CDR3 sequence: CASSGVGGVGEKLFF. Here the CDR3 DNA reads TGTGCCAGCAGTGGGGTTGGGGGCGTCGGGGAAAAACTGTTTTTT. The full variable domain, completed using reference TRBV2 and TRBJ1-4, is EPEVTQTPSHQVTQMGQEVILRCVPISNHLYFYWYRQILGQKVEFLVSFYNNEISEKSEIFDDQFSVERPDGSNFTLKIRSTKLEDSAMYFCASSGVGGVGEKLFFGSGTQLSVL.

Of note for this clone: Other DNA sequences of this sample code for an identical CDR3. The V call is TRBV30, the J call TRBJ1-5; D not resolved. V shed 0 bases and J shed 4 bases, with 7 bases lying between them. The CDR3 extends over 13 amino acids. Looked up from germline, CDR1 is GTSNPN and CDR2 is SVGIG (reference sequence). The DNA of the CDR3 is TGTGCCTGGAGTGTAACGGGAAATCAGCCCCAGCATTTT. Translated, it gives CAWSVTGNQPQHF.

This chain connects TRBV12-1 to TRBJ2-7; the table calls TRBD1, which could not be checked here. TRBV12-1 is a pseudogene. The CDR3 has 20 residues. CDR3 sequence: CASSFPPLLQAQGCDYEQYF. The CDR3 DNA reads TGTGCCAGCAGCTTTCCCCCCTTACTCCAGGCCCAAGGTTGCGACTACGAGCAGTACTTC.

The J gene is TRBJ2-7, the V gene TRBV28; D call uncertain. Germline V lookup: CDR1 MDHEN, CDR2 SYDVKM. CDR3 length: 15 residues. V lost 4 bases and J lost 2, with 15 bases in between. The DNA of the CDR3 is TGTGCCAGCAGTTATCGACGGATTACCGCCTACGAGCAGTACTTC. It encodes CASSYRRITAYEQYF. The whole variable domain, filled in from reference TRBV28 and TRBJ2-7, reads DVKVTQSSRYLVKRTGEKVFLECVQDMDHENMFWYRQDPGLGLRLIYFSYDVKMKEKGDIPEGYSVSREKKERFSLILESASTNQTSMYLCASSYRRITAYEQYFGPGTRLTVT.

The rearrangement uses TRBV18 and TRBJ2-7, with D perhaps TRBD1 or TRBD2 (5 bases each). V was cut by 6 bases and J by 4 bases, with 16 bases left in between. This CDR3 spans 14 amino acids. In germline, CDR1 is KGHSH, CDR2 LQKENI. CDR3 nucleotide sequence: TGTGCCAGCTCCGCGGAGAGGGGATTTTACGAGCAGTACTTC. This sequence encodes CASSAERGFYEQYF.

As DNA, the CDR3 is TGTGCCAGCAGTTCTCCGGCGGCCTATGGCTACACCTTC. This encodes CASSSPAAYGYTF. The chain combines TRBV6-5 with TRBJ1-2; D is unclear. CDR1 is MNHEY and CDR2 is SVGAGI in the germline V gene. CDR3 length: 13 amino acids. V lost 4 bases to trimming and J lost 4 bases, with 10 bases between them.

This chain connects TRBV5-4 to TRBJ1-2; 9 bases line up with TRBD1. Germline trimming cut 0 bases from V and 8 bases from J; bases unmatched to any gene: 5. CDR3 length: 14 amino acids. The germline V gene encodes CDR1 SGHNT and CDR2 YYREEE (reference sequence). CDR3 protein: CASSLDRGREGYTF. In nucleotides, the CDR3 is TGTGCCAGCAGCTTGGACAGGGGGCGTGAAGGCTACACCTTC.

V usage is TRBV7-8 and J usage is TRBJ2-5; TRBD1 aligns across 7 bases. The CDR3 is 14 residues long. Per germline, CDR1 SGHVS and CDR2 FQNEAQ. J gave up 3 bases and V 5 bases, and 6 bases lay outside the gene matches. As DNA, the CDR3 is TGTGCCAGCAGCCGGATGACAGGGAAAGAGACCCAGTACTTC. This codes for CASSRMTGKETQYF. Based on the CDR3 plus reference TRBV7-8 and TRBJ2-5, the full variable domain is GAGVSQSPRYKVAKRGQDVALRCDPISGHVSLFWYQQALGQGPEFLTYFQNEAQLDKSGLPSDRFFAERPEGSVSTLKIQRTQQEDSAVYLCASSRMTGKETQYFGPGTRLLVL.

The CDR3 DNA sequence: TGTGCCAGCAGGCTTTACGGACAGGGATTACACTACGAGCAGTACTTC. It specifies CASRLYGQGLHYEQYF. The chain links TRBV2 to TRBJ2-7; 8 positions agree with TRBD1. CDR3 length equals 16 residues. Looked up from germline, CDR1 is SNHLY and CDR2 is FYNNEI. J gave up 3 bases and V 6 bases, and 13 bases lay outside the gene matches.

Concerning this clone: This sample also contains other DNA sequences that code for the same CDR3. The CDR3 protein is CASSLEQGGETQYF. CDR3 DNA sequence: TGCGCCAGCAGCTTGGAACAGGGCGGGGAGACCCAGTACTTC. The J gene is TRBJ2-5, the V gene TRBV5-1, with D possibly matching TRBD1 (6 bases). Trimming stripped 0 bases from V and 5 bases from J, with 11 bases between. This CDR3 has 14 amino acids. CDR1 is SGHRS, CDR2 YFSETQ, per germline.

The chain links TRBV11-3 to TRBJ2-3; D is perhaps TRBD1 (6 bases). Germline V gene sequence: CDR1 SGHNT, CDR2 YENEEA. The CDR3 totals 15 residues. Trimming shortened V by 4 bases and J by 2 bases, and 13 bases separated the two germline ends. CDR3 loop: CASSSTDRYTDTQYF. The DNA for the CDR3 is TGTGCCAGCAGCTCGACGGACAGATACACAGATACGCAGTATTTT.